This T cell receptor beta chain was captured in a study of T cell changes during pregnancy in multiple sclerosis. Method: immunoSEQ multiplex PCR; TCRdb's copy keeps in-frame clones and lacks some. This sample has about 38,000 clones, with around 89% found just once. The CDR3 covers 16 residues. J was trimmed by 4 bases and V by 4 bases; bases with no gene match: 11. Germline loops: CDR1 SNHLY, CDR2 FYNNEI. V usage is TRBV2 and J usage is TRBJ2-7; 9 nucleotides match TRBD2. This TCR was recovered from a female donor with multiple sclerosis, enrolled in a pregnancy study. This material consisted of CD4+ T cells from peripheral blood mononuclear cells, taken in the second trimester of pregnancy. CDR3 sequence reads: CASSGGILAGVYEQYF. For the CDR3, the DNA is TGTGCCAGCAGTGGGGGTATCTTAGCGGGGGTATACGAGCAGTACTTC.